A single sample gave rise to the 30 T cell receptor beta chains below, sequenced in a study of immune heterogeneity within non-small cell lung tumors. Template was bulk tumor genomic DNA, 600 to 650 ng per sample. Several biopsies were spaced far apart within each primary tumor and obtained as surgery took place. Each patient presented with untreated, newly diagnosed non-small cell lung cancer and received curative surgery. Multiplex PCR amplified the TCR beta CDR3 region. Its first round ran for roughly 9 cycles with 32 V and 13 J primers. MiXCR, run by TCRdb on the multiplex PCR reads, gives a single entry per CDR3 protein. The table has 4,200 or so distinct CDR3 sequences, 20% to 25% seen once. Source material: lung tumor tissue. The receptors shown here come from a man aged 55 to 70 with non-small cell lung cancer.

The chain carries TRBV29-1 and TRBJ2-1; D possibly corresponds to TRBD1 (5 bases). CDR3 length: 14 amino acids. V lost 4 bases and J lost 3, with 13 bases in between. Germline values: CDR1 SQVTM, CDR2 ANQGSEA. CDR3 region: CSVGGRDRYNEQFF. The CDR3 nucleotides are TGCAGCGTTGGGGGCAGGGATCGCTACAATGAGCAGTTCTTC.

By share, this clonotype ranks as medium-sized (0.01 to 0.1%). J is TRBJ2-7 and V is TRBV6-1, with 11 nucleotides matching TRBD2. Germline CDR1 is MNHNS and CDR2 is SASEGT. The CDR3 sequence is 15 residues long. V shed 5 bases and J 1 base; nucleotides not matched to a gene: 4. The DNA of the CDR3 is TGTGCCAGCAGTTTTGGGACTAGCGGTTCCTACGAGCAGTACTTC. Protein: CASSFGTSGSYEQYF.

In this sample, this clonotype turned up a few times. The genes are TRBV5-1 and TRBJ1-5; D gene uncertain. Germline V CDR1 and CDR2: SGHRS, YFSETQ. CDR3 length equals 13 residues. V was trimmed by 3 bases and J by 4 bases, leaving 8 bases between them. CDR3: CASSSDLNQPQHF. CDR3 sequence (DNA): TGCGCCAGCAGCTCGGACTTAAATCAGCCCCAGCATTTT. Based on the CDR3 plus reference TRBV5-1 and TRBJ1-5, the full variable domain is KAGVTQTPRYLIKTRGQQVTLSCSPISGHRSVSWYQQTPGQGLQFLFEYFSETQRNKGNFPGRFSGRQFSNSRSEMNVSTLELGDSALYLCASSSDLNQPQHFGDGTRLSIL.

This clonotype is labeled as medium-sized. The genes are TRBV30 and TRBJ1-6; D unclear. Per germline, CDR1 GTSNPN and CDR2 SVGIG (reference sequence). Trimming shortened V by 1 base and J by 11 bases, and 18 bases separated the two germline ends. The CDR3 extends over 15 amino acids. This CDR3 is CAWSEGRHARTPLHF. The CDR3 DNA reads TGTGCCTGGAGTGAAGGGAGGCACGCCCGAACACCCCTCCACTTT.

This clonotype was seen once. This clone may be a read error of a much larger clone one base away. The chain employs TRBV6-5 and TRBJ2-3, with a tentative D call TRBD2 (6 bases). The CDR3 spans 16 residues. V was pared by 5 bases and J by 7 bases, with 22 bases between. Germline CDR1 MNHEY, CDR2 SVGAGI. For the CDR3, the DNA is TGTGCCAGCAGTAAATACGAGACTAGTGCTTATAATACGCAGTATTTT. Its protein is CASSKYETSAYNTQYF.

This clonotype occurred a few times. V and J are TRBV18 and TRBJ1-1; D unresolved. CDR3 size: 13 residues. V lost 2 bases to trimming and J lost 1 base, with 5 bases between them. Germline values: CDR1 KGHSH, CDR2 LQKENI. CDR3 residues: CASSPSQNTEAFF. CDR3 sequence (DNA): TGTGCCAGCTCACCATCCCAGAACACTGAAGCTTTCTTT.

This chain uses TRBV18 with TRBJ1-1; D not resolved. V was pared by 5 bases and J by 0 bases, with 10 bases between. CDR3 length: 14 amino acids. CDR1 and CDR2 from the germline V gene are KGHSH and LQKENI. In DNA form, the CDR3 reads TGTGCCAGCTCAGCCGTTTCAGTGAACACTGAAGCTTTCTTT. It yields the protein CASSAVSVNTEAFF.

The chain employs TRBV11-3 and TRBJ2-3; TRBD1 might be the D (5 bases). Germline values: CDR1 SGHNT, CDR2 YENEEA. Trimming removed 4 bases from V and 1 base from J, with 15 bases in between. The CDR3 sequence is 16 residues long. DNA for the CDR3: TGTGCCAGCAGCTGCAGGGTGGAGTGGGGCACAGATACGCAGTATTTT. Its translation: CASSCRVEWGTDTQYF. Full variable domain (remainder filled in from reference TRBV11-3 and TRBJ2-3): EAGVVQSPRYKIIEKKQPVAFWCNPISGHNTLYWYLQNLGQGPELLIRYENEEAVDDSQLPKDRFSAERLKGVDSTLKIQPAELGDSAVYLCASSCRVEWGTDTQYFGPGTRLTVL.

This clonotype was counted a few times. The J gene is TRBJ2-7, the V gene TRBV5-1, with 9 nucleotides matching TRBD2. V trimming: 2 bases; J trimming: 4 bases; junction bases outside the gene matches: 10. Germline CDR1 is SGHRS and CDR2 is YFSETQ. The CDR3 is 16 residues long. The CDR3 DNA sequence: TGCGCCAGCAGCTTAGTCGCGGGAGGGCATTGGTACGAGCAGTACTTC. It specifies CASSLVAGGHWYEQYF. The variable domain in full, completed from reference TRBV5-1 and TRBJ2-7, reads KAGVTQTPRYLIKTRGQQVTLSCSPISGHRSVSWYQQTPGQGLQFLFEYFSETQRNKGNFPGRFSGRQFSNSRSEMNVSTLELGDSALYLCASSLVAGGHWYEQYFGPGTRLTVT.

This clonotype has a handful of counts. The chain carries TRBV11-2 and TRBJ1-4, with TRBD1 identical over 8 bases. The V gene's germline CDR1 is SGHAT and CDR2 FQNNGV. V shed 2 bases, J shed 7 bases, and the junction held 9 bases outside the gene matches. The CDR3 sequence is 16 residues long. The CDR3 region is CASSLKPQGAGEKLFF. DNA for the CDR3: TGTGCCAGCAGCTTAAAACCCCAGGGGGCAGGTGAAAAACTGTTTTTT.

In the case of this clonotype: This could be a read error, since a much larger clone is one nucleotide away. The CDR3 loop is CTSSFSQAAYEQYF. The CDR3 DNA reads TGTACCAGCAGTTTTTCACAGGCTGCCTACGAGCAGTACTTC. The V and J genes are TRBV6-5 and TRBJ2-7, with D possibly TRBD1 on 5 matching bases. Per the germline V gene, CDR1 is MNHEY and CDR2 is SVGAGI. The CDR3 extends over 14 amino acids.

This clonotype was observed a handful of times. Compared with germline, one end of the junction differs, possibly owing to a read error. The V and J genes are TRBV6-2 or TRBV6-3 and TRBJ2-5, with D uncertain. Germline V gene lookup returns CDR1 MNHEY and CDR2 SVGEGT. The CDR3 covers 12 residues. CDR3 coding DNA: TGTGCTAGCACCCTTCATCCAGAGACCCAGTACTTC. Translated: CASTLHPETQYF.

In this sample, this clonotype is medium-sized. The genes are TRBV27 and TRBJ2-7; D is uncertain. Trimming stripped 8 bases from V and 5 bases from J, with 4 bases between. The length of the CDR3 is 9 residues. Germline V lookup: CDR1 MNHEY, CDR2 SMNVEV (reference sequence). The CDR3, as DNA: TGTGCCAGCGGAAACGAGCAGTACTTC. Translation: CASGNEQYF.

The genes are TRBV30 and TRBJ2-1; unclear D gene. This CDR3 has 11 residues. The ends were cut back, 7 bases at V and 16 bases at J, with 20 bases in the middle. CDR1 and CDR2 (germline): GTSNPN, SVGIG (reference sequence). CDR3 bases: TGTGCCTACAGCATCCGAGACCGTTGCTTCTTC. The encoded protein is CAYSIRDRCFF.

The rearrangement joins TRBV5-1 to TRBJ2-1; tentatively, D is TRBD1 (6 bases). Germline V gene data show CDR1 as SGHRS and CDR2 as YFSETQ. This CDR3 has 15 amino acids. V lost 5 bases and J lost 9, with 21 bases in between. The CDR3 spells CASRDSLTGSGEQFF. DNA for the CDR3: TGCGCCAGCAGGGACAGTTTAACGGGATCGGGTGAGCAGTTCTTC.

In nucleotides, the CDR3 is TGCAGTGGAAGGGCTAGCGGGAGCGTGGAAGAGACCCAGTACTTC. It specifies CSGRASGSVEETQYF. V and J are TRBV20-1 and TRBJ2-5, with TRBD2 identical over 10 bases. Germline V gene data show CDR1 as DFQATT and CDR2 as SNEGSKA (reference sequence). The CDR3 loop spans 15 amino acids. V shed 7 bases, J shed 3 bases, and the junction held 11 bases outside the gene matches.

The CDR3 DNA reads as TGTGCCAGCAGCTTGTTAGAGGGGGGCGAGGTATCCTACGAGCAGTACTTC. It yields the protein CASSLLEGGEVSYEQYF. The chain is built from TRBV7-9 and TRBJ2-7; D tentatively reads TRBD1 or TRBD2 (6 bases each). V gave up 3 bases and J gave up 1 base, with 19 bases separating them. Germline values: CDR1 SEHNR, CDR2 FQNEAQ (reference sequence). The CDR3 sequence is 17 residues long.

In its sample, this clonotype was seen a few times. The CDR3 DNA sequence: TGTGCCAGCAGCACCCACCGACAGCAAAACACTGAAGCTTTCTTT. Translating gives CASSTHRQQNTEAFF. The rearrangement uses TRBV11-3 and TRBJ1-1; perhaps TRBD1 as D (5 bases). Trimming took off 5 bases at V and 2 bases at J, with 15 bases between the two ends. Germline V lookup: CDR1 SGHNT, CDR2 YENEEA. The CDR3 spans 15 residues.

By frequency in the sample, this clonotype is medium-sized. The CDR3 bases are TGTGCCAGCAGCCCCGAACCGGGATTTGAAGCTTTCTTT. The encoded protein is CASSPEPGFEAFF. V and J are TRBV6-4 and TRBJ1-1; no firm D call. Germline V gene data show CDR1 as MRHNA and CDR2 as SNTAGT. CDR3 length equals 13 residues. V was pared by 6 bases and J by 7 bases, with 15 bases between.

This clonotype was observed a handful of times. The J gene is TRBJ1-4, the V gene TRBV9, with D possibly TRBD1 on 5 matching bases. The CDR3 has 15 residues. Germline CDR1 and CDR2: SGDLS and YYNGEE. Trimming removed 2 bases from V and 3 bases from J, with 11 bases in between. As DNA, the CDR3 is TGTGCCAGCAGCGTGGGGGGTGGGTCTAATGAAAAACTGTTTTTT. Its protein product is CASSVGGGSNEKLFF.

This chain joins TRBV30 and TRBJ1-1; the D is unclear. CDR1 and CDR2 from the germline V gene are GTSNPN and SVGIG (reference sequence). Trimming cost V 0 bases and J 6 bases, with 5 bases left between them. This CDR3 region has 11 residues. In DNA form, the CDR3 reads TGTGCCTGGAGTGTTACGGCTGAAGCTTTCTTT. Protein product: CAWSVTAEAFF.

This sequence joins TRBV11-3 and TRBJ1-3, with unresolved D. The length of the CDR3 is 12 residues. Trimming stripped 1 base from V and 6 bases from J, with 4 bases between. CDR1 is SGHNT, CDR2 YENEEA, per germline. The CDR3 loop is CASSLGPNTIYF. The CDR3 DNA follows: TGTGCCAGCAGCTTAGGGCCAAACACCATATATTTT. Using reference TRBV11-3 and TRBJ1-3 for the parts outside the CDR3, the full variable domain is EAGVVQSPRYKIIEKKQPVAFWCNPISGHNTLYWYLQNLGQGPELLIRYENEEAVDDSQLPKDRFSAERLKGVDSTLKIQPAELGDSAVYLCASSLGPNTIYFGEGSWLTVV.

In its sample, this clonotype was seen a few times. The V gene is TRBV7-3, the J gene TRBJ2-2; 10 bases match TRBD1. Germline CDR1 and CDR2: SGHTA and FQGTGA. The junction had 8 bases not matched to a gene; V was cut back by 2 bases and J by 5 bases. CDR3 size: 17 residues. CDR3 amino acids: CASSLAGQGRYTGELFF. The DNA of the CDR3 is TGTGCCAGCAGCTTAGCGGGACAGGGGAGGTATACCGGGGAGCTGTTTTTT. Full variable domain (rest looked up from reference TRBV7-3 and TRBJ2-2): GAGVSQTPSNKVTEKGKYVELRCDPISGHTALYWYRQSLGQGPEFLIYFQGTGAADDSGLPNDRFFAVRPEGSVSTLKIQRTERGDSAVYLCASSLAGQGRYTGELFFGEGSRLTVL.

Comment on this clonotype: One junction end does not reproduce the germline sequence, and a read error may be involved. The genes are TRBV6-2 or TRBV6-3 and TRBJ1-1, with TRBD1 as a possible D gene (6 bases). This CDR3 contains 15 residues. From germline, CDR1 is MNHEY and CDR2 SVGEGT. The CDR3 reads CATQSKGGVNTEDFF. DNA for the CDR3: TGTGCCACCCAATCCAAGGGGGGAGTGAACACTGAAGATTTCTTT.

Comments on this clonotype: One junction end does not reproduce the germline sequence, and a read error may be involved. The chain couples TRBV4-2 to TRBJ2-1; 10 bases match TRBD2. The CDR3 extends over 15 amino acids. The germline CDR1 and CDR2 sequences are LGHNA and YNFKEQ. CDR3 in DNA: TGTGCCAGCAACCAAGATAGCGGGAGGTACAATGAGCAGTTCTTC. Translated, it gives CASNQDSGRYNEQFF.

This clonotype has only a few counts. The CDR3 DNA sequence: TGCGCCAGCGCCAGTATTGGGCAGGGGGCTACCGATACGCAGTATTTT. It yields the protein CASASIGQGATDTQYF. J is TRBJ2-3 and V is TRBV5-1, with 8 bases matching TRBD1. Looked up from germline, CDR1 is SGHRS and CDR2 is YFSETQ. The CDR3 has 16 residues. Trimming at V came to 7 bases and at J to 6 bases, leaving 16 bases not matched to a gene.

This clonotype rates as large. CDR3 bases: TGTGCTAGTGGACTTGACACCTCGGACGAGCAGTACTTC. Translating it yields CASGLDTSDEQYF. This rearrangement joins TRBV12-5 to TRBJ2-7; no clear D gene. Trimming pared 6 bases from V and 5 bases from J, leaving 14 bases between. There are 13 residues in the CDR3. Germline lookup yields CDR1 LGHNT and CDR2 FRNRAP. Complete variable domain (other parts from reference TRBV12-5 and TRBJ2-7): DARVTQTPRHKVTEMGQEVTMRCQPILGHNTVFWYRQTMMQGLELLAYFRNRAPLDDSGMPKDRFSAEMPDATLATLKIQPSEPRDSAVYFCASGLDTSDEQYFGPGTRLTVT.

The DNA for the CDR3 is TGTGCCAGCAGTTTAGGGGGGGGTGACGAGCAGTACTTC. It yields the protein CASSLGGGDEQYF. This chain links TRBV12-3 or TRBV12-4 with TRBJ2-7, with 7 bases lining up with TRBD2. This CDR3 spans 13 amino acids. J was trimmed by 5 bases and V by 1 base; bases with no gene match: 2.

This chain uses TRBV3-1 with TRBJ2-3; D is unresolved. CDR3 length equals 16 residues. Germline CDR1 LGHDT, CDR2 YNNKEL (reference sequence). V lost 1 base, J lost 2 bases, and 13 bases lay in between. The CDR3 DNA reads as TGTGCCAGCAGCCAAGCCGACGAGTTCGCCACAGATACGCAGTATTTT. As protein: CASSQADEFATDTQYF.

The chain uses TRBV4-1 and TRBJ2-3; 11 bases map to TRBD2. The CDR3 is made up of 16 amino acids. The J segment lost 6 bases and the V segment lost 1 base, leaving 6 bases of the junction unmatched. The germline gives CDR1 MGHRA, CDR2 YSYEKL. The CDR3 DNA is TGCGCCAGCAGCCAAGGGATAGCGGGAGGGGCCGATACGCAGTATTTT. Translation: CASSQGIAGGADTQYF.